These T cell receptor beta chains were read from a single sample in a study of T cell responses to AZD1222 COVID-19 vaccine. Sequenced by immunoSEQ multiplex PCR; TCRdb stores in-frame clones only, minus some. The sample holds 90,000 or so clones; roughly nine tenths are singletons and the top ten take about 5.2%. Sequencing used peripheral blood, obtained 28 days after the second AZD1222 dose. All receptors derive from an adult who received the AZD1222 COVID-19 vaccine. Both conserved end residues are part of each CDR3. The D gene is left open where the match is weak. Some rows have no size entry. The others give once, few or many, or a class for an expanded clone.

>12|-|TRBJ1-1|TRBV7-9|-
CASSTTGIEAFF
TGTGCCAGCAGCACCACCGGGATCGAAGCTTTCTTT
>16|TRBD1|TRBJ2-1|TRBV9|-
CASSVRDRVSYNEQFF
TGTGCCAGCAGCGTGCGGGACAGGGTCTCCTACAATGAGCAGTTCTTC
>14|-|TRBJ2-4|TRBV2|-
CASSETESKNIQYF
TGTGCCAGCAGTGAAACGGAGTCCAAAAACATTCAGTACTTC
>14|-|TRBJ2-7|TRBV4-1|-
CASSPVEGNYEQYF
TGCGCCAGCAGCCCTGTAGAGGGGAATTACGAGCAGTACTTC
>12|-|TRBJ2-1|TRBV23-1|-
CASSQSRDWQFF
TGCGCCAGCAGTCAATCCCGGGACTGGCAGTTCTTC
>17|TRBD1|TRBJ2-1|TRBV7-9|-
CASSSTGQGRSYNEQFF
TGTGCCAGCAGCTCAACCGGACAGGGACGCTCCTACAATGAGCAGTTCTTC
>16|-|TRBJ2-2|TRBV10-2|-
CASTPRYGTNTGELFF
TGCGCCAGCACCCCGAGGTATGGGACGAACACCGGGGAGCTGTTTTTT
>13|-|TRBJ2-5|TRBV3-1/TRBV3-2|-
CASRLQGPETQYF
TGTGCCAGCAGACTACAGGGCCCAGAGACCCAGTACTTC
>12|-|TRBJ2-1|TRBV12-3/TRBV12-4|-
CASSPARLGQFF
TGTGCCAGCAGTCCCGCTAGGCTAGGGCAGTTCTTC
>14|TRBD1|TRBJ2-2|TRBV6-5|-
CASTPGGEVGELFF
TGTGCCAGCACTCCAGGGGGCGAGGTCGGGGAGCTGTTTTTT
>12|-|TRBJ2-5|TRBV9|-
CASSEDQETQYF
TGTGCCAGCAGCGAAGATCAAGAGACCCAGTACTTC
>15|-|TRBJ2-1|TRBV3-1/TRBV3-2|-
CASSPGTSHRNEQFF
TGTGCCAGCAGTCCCGGGACTTCCCATCGGAATGAGCAGTTCTTC
>14|-|TRBJ2-3|TRBV5-6|-
CASSGDGVTDTQYF
TGTGCCAGCAGCGGGGATGGGGTGACAGATACGCAGTATTTT
>16|-|TRBJ2-7|TRBV19|once
CASSIDRPSSGYEQYF
TGTGCCAGTAGTATAGATCGCCCCTCGTCGGGCTACGAGCAGTACTTC
>16|TRBD1|TRBJ2-1|TRBV7-9|-
CASSLVHPGGSNEQFF
TGTGCCAGCAGCTTAGTTCATCCAGGGGGAAGCAATGAGCAGTTCTTC
>11|-|TRBJ2-1|TRBV25-1|-
CARMPYNEQFF
TGTGCCAGAATGCCGTACAATGAGCAGTTCTTC
>13|-|TRBJ1-5|TRBV5-4|few
CASSWGTDQPQHF
TGTGCCAGCAGCTGGGGGACTGATCAGCCCCAGCATTTT
>18|TRBD2|TRBJ2-3|TRBV27|once
CASSLGLAGEGGTDTQYF
TGTGCCAGCAGTTTAGGGCTAGCGGGGGAAGGGGGCACAGATACGCAGTATTTT
>14|-|TRBJ1-2|TRBV25-1|-
CASSEGGLWYGYTF
TGTGCCAGCAGTGAAGGGGGGTTGTGGTATGGCTACACCTTC
>11|-|TRBJ1-5|TRBV6-2/TRBV6-3|-
CASSYPQPQHF
TGTGCCAGCAGTTACCCCCAGCCCCAGCATTTT
>15|-|TRBJ1-2|TRBV9|-
CASSVQSRPNYGYTF
TGTGCCAGCAGCGTACAGTCGCGTCCTAACTATGGCTACACCTTC
>16|-|TRBJ1-1|TRBV2|-
CASSEALGNGDTEAFF
TGTGCCAGCAGTGAAGCGCTTGGGAATGGTGACACTGAAGCTTTCTTT
>19|-|TRBJ1-3|TRBV4-2|once
CASSQGPGPSLRSGNTIYF
TGTGCCAGCAGCCAAGGCCCGGGGCCCTCTTTACGCTCTGGAAACACCATATATTTT
>14|-|TRBJ1-2|TRBV5-1|-
CASSLAGPFYGYTF
TGCGCCAGCAGCTTGGCGGGTCCCTTTTATGGCTACACCTTC
>15|-|TRBJ1-3|TRBV6-5|-
CASSPPGRRGGTIYF
TGTGCCAGCAGTCCTCCCGGGCGCCGGGGTGGCACCATATATTTT
>14|TRBD1|TRBJ2-7|TRBV7-9|-
CASSLVDRVDEQYF
TGTGCCAGCAGCTTAGTGGACAGGGTAGACGAGCAGTACTTC
>15|-|TRBJ2-5|TRBV29-1|-
CSATGPGITKETQYF
TGCAGCGCCACTGGTCCAGGGATTACGAAAGAGACCCAGTACTTC
>14|-|TRBJ2-1|TRBV6-5|-
CASSSTSSYNEQFF
TGTGCCAGCAGTTCAACGAGCTCCTACAATGAGCAGTTCTTC
>19|TRBD2|TRBJ2-5|TRBV4-3|once
CASSPYVGAGGPEDWTQYF
TGCGCCAGCAGCCCGTACGTCGGAGCGGGGGGACCCGAAGACTGGACCCAGTACTTC
>13|-|TRBJ1-1|TRBV29-1|-
CSAQTGDRLRAFF
TGCAGCGCCCAGACAGGAGACAGGTTGCGAGCTTTCTTT
>14|-|TRBJ1-3|TRBV19|-
CASSRRGSGNTIYF
TGTGCCAGTAGCCGCAGGGGCTCTGGAAACACCATATATTTT
>14|-|TRBJ1-1|TRBV6-5|-
CASSYSGMNTEAFF
TGTGCCAGCAGTTACTCGGGGATGAACACTGAAGCTTTCTTT
>11|-|TRBJ1-2|TRBV4-2|-
CASSQSYGYTF
TGTGCCAGCAGCCAATCCTATGGCTACACCTTC
>16|-|TRBJ2-5|TRBV5-1|-
CASSLLGGRAQETQYF
TGCGCCAGCAGCTTGTTGGGGGGAAGAGCACAAGAGACCCAGTACTTC
>14|-|TRBJ1-5|TRBV27|once
CASSLTWGNQPQHF
TGTGCCAGCAGTCTGACGTGGGGTAATCAGCCCCAGCATTTT
>13|-|TRBJ1-5|TRBV27|-
CASSLFGEQPQHF
TGTGCCAGCAGTTTATTCGGGGAGCAGCCCCAGCATTTT
>14|TRBD1|TRBJ2-1|TRBV27|-
CASSFRDRSNEQFF
TGTGCCAGCAGTTTCCGGGACAGGAGCAATGAGCAGTTCTTC
>18|-|TRBJ2-5|TRBV4-2|-
CASSHGDRASILQETQYF
TGTGCCAGCAGCCATGGAGACCGGGCCTCAATCCTCCAAGAGACCCAGTACTTC
>14|-|TRBJ1-5|TRBV7-2|-
CASSAGDIGQPQHF
TGTGCCAGCAGCGCCGGCGATATCGGTCAGCCCCAGCATTTT
>15|TRBD2|TRBJ2-2|TRBV5-1|-
CASSEGTSGTGELFF
TGCGCCAGCAGCGAGGGGACTAGCGGGACCGGGGAGCTGTTTTTT
>14|-|TRBJ1-1|TRBV4-1|-
CASSRQETNTEAFF
TGCGCCAGCAGCCGGCAAGAGACGAACACTGAAGCTTTCTTT
>12|-|TRBJ2-3|TRBV9|-
CASSPVWDTQYF
TGTGCCAGCAGCCCCGTCTGGGATACGCAGTATTTT
>14|TRBD1|TRBJ1-2|TRBV6-5|-
CASGQGARSNGYTF
TGTGCCAGCGGTCAGGGGGCGCGGAGTAATGGCTACACCTTC
>19|TRBD1|TRBJ1-5|TRBV7-9|-
CASSSGGYRDRALSQPQHF
TGTGCCAGCAGCTCAGGGGGTTACCGGGACAGGGCCTTGAGTCAGCCCCAGCATTTT
>15|-|TRBJ1-2|TRBV4-2|-
CASSQDTGPNYGYTF
TGTGCCAGCAGCCAGGACACAGGGCCCAACTATGGCTACACCTTC
>14|TRBD1|TRBJ1-2|TRBV6-5|-
CASSLRDSNYGYTF
TGTGCCAGCAGTCTAAGGGACAGCAACTATGGCTACACCTTC
>14|-|TRBJ1-2|TRBV6-6|-
CASKLPQLDYGYTF
TGTGCCAGCAAGTTACCTCAGTTAGACTATGGCTACACCTTC
>12|-|TRBJ1-2|TRBV29-1|-
CSAEGKDYGYTF
TGCAGCGCGGAGGGGAAGGACTATGGCTACACCTTC
>18|-|TRBJ1-4|TRBV4-1|-
CASSQAGPETYYNEKLFF
TGCGCCAGCAGCCAAGCAGGACCGGAGACTTACTACAATGAAAAACTGTTTTTT
>13|TRBD1|TRBJ1-1|TRBV7-3|-
CASRGQGNTEAFF
TGTGCCAGCAGGGGACAGGGGAACACTGAAGCTTTCTTT
>13|-|TRBJ2-7|TRBV29-1|once
CSVARGQVYEQYF
TGCAGCGTAGCAAGAGGCCAGGTCTACGAGCAGTACTTC
>15|TRBD2|TRBJ2-2|TRBV6-5|-
CAAKRGGTNTGELFF
TGTGCCGCTAAGCGGGGGGGTACGAACACCGGGGAGCTGTTTTTT
>15|-|TRBJ1-1|TRBV5-5|-
CASSKLQGIGTEAFF
TGTGCCAGCAGCAAGCTGCAGGGAATAGGCACTGAAGCTTTCTTT
>12|-|TRBJ2-3|TRBV5-4|-
CASSSYTDTQYF
TGTGCCAGCAGCTCTTACACAGATACGCAGTATTTT
>14|TRBD2|TRBJ2-5|TRBV20-1|-
CSASGGGEQETQYF
TGCAGTGCTAGTGGCGGGGGGGAACAAGAGACCCAGTACTTC